This T cell receptor (beta chain) comes out of a study of T cells in Graves' hyperthyroidism and ophthalmopathy. Study-level results: From stable hyperthyroidism, ophthalmopathy was separated by a 13 V-J model.

Looked up from germline, CDR1 is LGHDT and CDR2 is YNNKEL (reference sequence). This CDR3 comprises 12 residues. V gave up 1 base and J gave up 8 bases, with 8 bases separating them. Lactation, pregnancy, other autoimmune disease or uncontrolled infection excluded patients. The authors obtained PBMCs from around 10 ml of fresh peripheral blood. RNA transcripts were the template for amplifying TCR beta CDR3 regions. The HTBI set primed first-round TCR CDR3 RT-PCR. Each CDR3 protein is one row after TCRdb ran MiXCR on the multiplex PCR reads. The sample shows nearly 250,000 distinct CDR3 sequences, 16% of them seen only once. This clonotype has a count of ten or more. The antigen is not known.

The sequencing sample was made of blood. This rearrangement joins TRBV3-1 to TRBJ1-2; D gene unclear. This sequence originates from a woman younger than 35 with Graves' ophthalmopathy. CDR3 DNA sequence: TGTGCCAGCAGCCAAGCACCGGGCGGCTACACCTTC. Residues: CASSQAPGGYTF.